This T cell receptor beta chain was sequenced during a study of shared clonotypes between healthy human individuals. Deep-level settings were used for running the assay. Unsorted PBMC contributed roughly 320 ng DNA, some 29,000 T cell genomes, to each replicate PCR. The data were produced by immunoSEQ multiplex PCR, yet TCRdb's version contains in-frame clones alone and is incomplete. This table holds about 490,000 clones, roughly 78% found once. Comment on this clone: What it binds is not known.

Study conclusions and caveats: The diversity represented, both genetic and in exposure history, was limited by few donors.

V gave up 3 bases and J gave up 7 bases; unmatched junction bases: 6. Germline loops: CDR1 MDHEN, CDR2 SYDVKM. This CDR3 is built from 14 residues. This clonotype was obtained from a woman aged 40 to 55 in good health. Some clones in this sample may be carry-over from other donors' samples. What was sequenced was PBMCs. This chain joins TRBV28 and TRBJ1-2, with TRBD1 identical over 9 bases. The CDR3 here is CASSLWDRDGGYTF. The CDR3 nucleotides are TGTGCCAGCAGTTTGTGGGACAGGGATGGTGGCTACACCTTC.